This TCR beta chain derives from a study of T cells in Graves' hyperthyroidism and ophthalmopathy. The wider study: Sampling of peripheral blood happened at initial diagnosis, prior to any treatment. Notes on the study in general: The model forecast ophthalmopathy, anticipating it by a median around 6.5 months before onset.

Patients showing uncontrolled infection, other autoimmune disease, pregnancy or lactation were ineligible. This clonotype was seen ten or more times. The antigen is unknown. The source material, RNA transcripts, was used to amplify TCR beta CDR3 regions. First-round RT-PCR targeting the TCR CDR3 was performed with the HTBI primer set. TCRdb re-called the multiplex PCR reads with MiXCR, one entry per CDR3 protein. This table has about 600,000 distinct CDR3 sequences, approximately 15% appearing once. Sequencing input: blood. The clonotype originates from a middle-aged woman with Graves' ophthalmopathy.

CDR3 in amino acids: CASSFPSGRATEQFF. In DNA, the CDR3 is TGTGCCAGCAGCTTTCCTAGCGGGAGGGCCACTGAGCAGTTCTTC. The chain uses TRBV7-2 and TRBJ2-1, with 12 bases fitting TRBD2. Germline CDR1 SGHTA, CDR2 FQGNSA. J gave up 9 bases and V 3 bases, and 6 bases lay outside the gene matches. CDR3 length equals 15 residues.